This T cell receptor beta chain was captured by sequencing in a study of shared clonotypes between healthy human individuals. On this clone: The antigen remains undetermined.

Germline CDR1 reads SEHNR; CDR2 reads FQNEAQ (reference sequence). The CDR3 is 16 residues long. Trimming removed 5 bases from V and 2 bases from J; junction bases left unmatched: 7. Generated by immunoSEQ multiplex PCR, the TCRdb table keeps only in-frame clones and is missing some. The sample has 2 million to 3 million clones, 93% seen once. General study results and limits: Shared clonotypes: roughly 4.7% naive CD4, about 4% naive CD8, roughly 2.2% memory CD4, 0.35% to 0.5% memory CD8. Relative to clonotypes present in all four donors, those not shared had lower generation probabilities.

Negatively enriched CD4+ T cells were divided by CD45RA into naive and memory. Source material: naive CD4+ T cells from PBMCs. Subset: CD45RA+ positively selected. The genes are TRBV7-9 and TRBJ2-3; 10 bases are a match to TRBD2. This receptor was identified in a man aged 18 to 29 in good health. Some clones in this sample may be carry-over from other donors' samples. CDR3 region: CASSTWTSGVTDTQYF. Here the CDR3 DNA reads TGTGCCAGCAGCACCTGGACTAGCGGTGTCACAGATACGCAGTATTTT. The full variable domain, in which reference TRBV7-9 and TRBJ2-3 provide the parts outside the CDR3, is DTGVSQNPRHKITKRGQNVTFRCDPISEHNRLYWYRQTLGQGPEFLTYFQNEAQLEKSRLLSDRFSAERPKGSFSTLEIQRTEQGDSAMYLCASSTWTSGVTDTQYFGPGTRLTVL.